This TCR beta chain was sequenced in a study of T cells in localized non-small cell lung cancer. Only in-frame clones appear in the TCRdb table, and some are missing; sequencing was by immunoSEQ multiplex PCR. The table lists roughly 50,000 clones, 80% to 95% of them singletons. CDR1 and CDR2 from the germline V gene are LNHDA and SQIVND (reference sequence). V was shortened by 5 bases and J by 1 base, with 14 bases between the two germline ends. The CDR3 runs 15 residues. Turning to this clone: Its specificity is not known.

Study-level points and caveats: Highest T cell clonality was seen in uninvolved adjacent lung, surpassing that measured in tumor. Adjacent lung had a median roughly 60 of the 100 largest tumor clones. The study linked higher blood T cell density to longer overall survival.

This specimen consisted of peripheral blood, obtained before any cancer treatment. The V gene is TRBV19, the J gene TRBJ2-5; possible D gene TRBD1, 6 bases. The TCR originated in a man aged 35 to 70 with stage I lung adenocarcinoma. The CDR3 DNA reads TGTGCCAGTAGTCTCGATTTGACAGGCCAAGAGACCCAGTACTTC. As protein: CASSLDLTGQETQYF.